This T cell receptor (beta chain) is drawn from a study of T-cell memory formation after mild COVID-19. Study at large: Most TCR clusters belonged to a single donor.

The CDR3 totals 14 residues. Trimming stripped 1 base from V and 0 bases from J, with 10 bases between. Germline CDR1 and CDR2: DFQATT and SNEGSKA (reference sequence). There are a few counts of this clonotype. Antigen: not known. Study-level findings and limits: Later expanders leaned toward CD4+, whereas clones contracting from day 15 to 85 were balanced CD4/CD8. Second-wave clones with a day 37 peak had unconfirmed SARS-CoV-2 specificity. There were some responding clones in pre-infection memory, which suggested that cross-reactive memory had joined.

MiXCR, applied by TCRdb to the 5' RACE reads, yields one record per CDR3 protein. The sample carries around 320,000 distinct CDR3 sequences, more than 13% recorded once. The chain combines TRBV20-1 with TRBJ2-7; perhaps TRBD2 as D (6 bases). Sequencing was done on a sample of PBMCs or a T cell subset sorted from them (not recorded which). This clonotype was obtained from a man aged 18-30 years who had mild COVID-19 (a few samples of this study predate the infection). Cell type and time point are not known. CDR3 DNA: TGCAGTGCTAGAGCCGGGACTTCCTCCTACGAGCAGTACTTC. Amino acid sequence: CSARAGTSSYEQYF.